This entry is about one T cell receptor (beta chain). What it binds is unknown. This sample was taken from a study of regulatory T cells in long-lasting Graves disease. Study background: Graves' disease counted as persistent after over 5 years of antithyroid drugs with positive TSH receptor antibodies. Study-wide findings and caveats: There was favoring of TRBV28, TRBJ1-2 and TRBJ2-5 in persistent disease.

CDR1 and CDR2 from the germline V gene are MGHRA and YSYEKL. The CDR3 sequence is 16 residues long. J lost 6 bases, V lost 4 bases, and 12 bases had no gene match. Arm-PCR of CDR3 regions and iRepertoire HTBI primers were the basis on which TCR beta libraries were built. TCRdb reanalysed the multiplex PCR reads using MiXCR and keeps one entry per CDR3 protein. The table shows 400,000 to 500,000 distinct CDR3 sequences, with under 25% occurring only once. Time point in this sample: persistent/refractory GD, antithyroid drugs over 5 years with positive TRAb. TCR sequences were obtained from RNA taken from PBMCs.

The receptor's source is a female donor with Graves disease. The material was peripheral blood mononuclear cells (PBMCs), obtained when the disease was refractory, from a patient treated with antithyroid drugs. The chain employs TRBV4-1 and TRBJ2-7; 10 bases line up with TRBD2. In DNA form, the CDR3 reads TGCGCCAGCAGCCTCCAAGGCGCTAGCGGGAGTACCGAGCAGTACTTC. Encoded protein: CASSLQGASGSTEQYF.